This T cell receptor beta chain was obtained from a study of OX40 agonist ivuxolimab in advanced cancers. Produced via immunoSEQ multiplex PCR; TCRdb's table is partial and in-frame only. This sample has tens of thousands of clones, with over 85% found just once. With 0 bases removed from V and 0 bases from J, the gap between germline ends came to 18 bases. The germline gives CDR1 LNHNV, CDR2 YYDKDF (reference sequence). This CDR3 has 19 amino acids. This specimen consisted of CD4+ or CD8+ T cells sorted from blood, obtained in a trial of the OX40 agonist ivuxolimab. This clonotype originated in an adult with an advanced solid tumor such as melanoma, head and neck, liver or kidney cancer. V usage is TRBV15 and J usage is TRBJ1-3; D unclear. The CDR3: CATSREQAGPVFSGNTIYF. CDR3 in DNA: TGTGCCACCAGCAGAGAGCAAGCCGGCCCAGTTTTCTCTGGAAACACCATATATTTT.